The 22 T cell receptor beta chains given below trace back to one sample, sequenced in a study of T cell changes during pregnancy in multiple sclerosis. Generated by immunoSEQ multiplex PCR, the TCRdb table keeps only in-frame clones and is missing some. The table lists fewer than 45,000 clones, roughly 88% of them singletons. Sequenced material: peripheral blood, taken in the second trimester of pregnancy. The origin of the receptors is a female donor in good health, enrolled as a control in a pregnancy study.

The chain is built from TRBV5-8 and TRBJ2-1; 8 bases agree with TRBD1. Germline CDR1 SGHTS, CDR2 YDEGEE. The CDR3 extends over 14 amino acids. Germline trimming cut 4 bases from V and 9 bases from J; bases unmatched to any gene: 9. CDR3 in amino acids: CASSPWTGFLEQFF. Written as DNA, the CDR3 is TGTGCCAGCAGCCCTTGGACAGGGTTCCTTGAGCAGTTCTTC.

The rearrangement joins TRBV6-4 to TRBJ2-1; 11 nucleotides agree with TRBD2. Trimming removed 3 bases from V and 3 bases from J; junction bases left unmatched: 1. CDR3 length: 15 residues. Germline values: CDR1 MRHNA, CDR2 SNTAGT. The DNA of the CDR3 is TGTGCCAGCAGTGAACTAGCGGGGGACTACAATGAGCAGTTCTTC. This gives the protein CASSELAGDYNEQFF.

The chain couples TRBV2 to TRBJ1-1; D ambiguous. Germline loops: CDR1 SNHLY, CDR2 FYNNEI. The CDR3 runs to 14 residues. Trimming left V 6 bases short and J 1 base short, with 12 bases between. The CDR3 is CASSRSPGNTEAFF. The CDR3, as DNA: TGTGCCAGCAGCCGGTCGCCGGGGAACACTGAAGCTTTCTTT.

The chain joins TRBV6-4 to TRBJ2-1; 9 positions agree with TRBD2. The CDR3 consists of 12 residues. Germline values: CDR1 MRHNA, CDR2 SNTAGT. In DNA form, the CDR3 reads TGTGCTGCGGGGGGGACCCACAATGAGCAGTTCTTC. As protein: CAAGGTHNEQFF.

This chain connects TRBV30 to TRBJ2-7; no firm D call. V lost 6 bases and J 7 bases, leaving 16 bases between the germline ends. The CDR3 has 12 residues. Germline V lookup: CDR1 GTSNPN, CDR2 SVGIG (reference sequence). CDR3 sequence (DNA): TGTGCCTGCCCACTTGCGTCCGGTGAGCAGTACTTC. Amino acids: CACPLASGEQYF.

CDR3: CASSQEGGRIYNEQFF. CDR3 nucleotides: TGCGCCAGCAGCCAAGAGGGAGGGCGGATTTACAATGAGCAGTTCTTC. The genes are TRBV4-1 and TRBJ2-1, with TRBD2 identical over 7 bases. The CDR3 runs 16 residues. The germline V gene encodes CDR1 MGHRA and CDR2 YSYEKL. V lost 0 bases to trimming and J lost 4 bases; unmatched junction nucleotides: 6.

The J gene is TRBJ2-1, the V gene TRBV30; TRBD2 matches 12 bases. CDR1 and CDR2 from the germline V gene are GTSNPN and SVGIG (reference sequence). The CDR3 sequence is 18 residues long. V trimming: 2 bases; J trimming: 1 base; junction bases outside the gene matches: 9. CDR3 sequence (DNA): TGTGCCTGGAGTTTTTCCCGGACTAGCGGGAAGTCCTACAATGAGCAGTTCTTC. Its translation: CAWSFSRTSGKSYNEQFF.

Here the CDR3 reads CASRQGARGNQPQHF. The CDR3 DNA sequence: TGTGCCAGCAGGCAGGGGGCGCGGGGCAATCAGCCCCAGCATTTT. The V and J genes are TRBV5-5 and TRBJ1-5; 8 bases line up with TRBD1. Trimming cost V 5 bases and J 2 bases; bases outside gene matches: 6. This CDR3 has 15 residues. CDR1 is SGHKS and CDR2 is YYEKEE in the germline V gene (reference sequence).

V gene TRBV9 combines with J gene TRBJ1-3; possible D gene TRBD1, 5 bases. CDR1 and CDR2 from the germline V gene are SGDLS and YYNGEE. Trimming shortened V by 7 bases and J by 0 bases, and 14 bases separated the two germline ends. The CDR3 has 15 residues. CDR3 residues: CASAPTGLSGNTIYF. CDR3 coding DNA: TGTGCCAGCGCTCCCACAGGTCTCTCTGGAAACACCATATATTTT.

A single count supports this clone. J is TRBJ1-2 and V is TRBV27; no clear D gene. This CDR3 spans 12 amino acids. Trimming left V 3 bases short and J 6 bases short, with 8 bases between. CDR1 MNHEY and CDR2 SMNVEV come from the germline V gene (reference sequence). The CDR3, as DNA: TGTGCCAGCAGTTTCGGCGGAGATGGCTACACCTTC. This gives the protein CASSFGGDGYTF.

This clone showed up just once. The rearrangement links TRBV11-3 to TRBJ2-1; 10 bases line up with TRBD1. V trimming: 1 base; J trimming: 5 bases; junction bases outside the gene matches: 2. This CDR3 region has 15 residues. In germline, CDR1 is SGHNT, CDR2 YENEEA. DNA of the CDR3: TGTGCCAGCAGCTTAGGACAGGGGGCCCACAATGAGCAGTTCTTC. This translates into CASSLGQGAHNEQFF.

This clone was observed once. The V call is TRBV5-1, the J call TRBJ2-3; 8 bases match TRBD2. The trim removed 4 bases at V and 2 bases at J, leaving 12 bases unmatched. Germline CDR1 SGHRS, CDR2 YFSETQ. The CDR3 runs 17 residues. CDR3 sequence: CASSPSRGAGNTDTQYF. The CDR3 DNA reads TGCGCCAGCAGCCCGTCGCGGGGGGCGGGGAACACAGATACGCAGTATTTT.

The chain links TRBV5-1 to TRBJ2-1; 10 bases agree with TRBD1. The CDR3 runs 15 residues. The V segment lost 0 bases and the J segment 7 bases; nucleotides outside the gene matches: 4. CDR1 SGHRS and CDR2 YFSETQ come from the germline V gene. CDR3 bases: TGCGCCAGCAGCTTGGCCACGGACAGGGGGAATGAGCAGTTCTTC. Translated, it gives CASSLATDRGNEQFF. The full variable domain, in which reference TRBV5-1 and TRBJ2-1 provide the parts outside the CDR3, is KAGVTQTPRYLIKTRGQQVTLSCSPISGHRSVSWYQQTPGQGLQFLFEYFSETQRNKGNFPGRFSGRQFSNSRSEMNVSTLELGDSALYLCASSLATDRGNEQFFGPGTRLTVL.

V is TRBV5-6 and J is TRBJ2-1, with 7 bases that match TRBD1. CDR1 is SGHDT, CDR2 YYEEEE, per germline. The CDR3 contains 15 residues. Losses at the gene ends were 1 base for V and 5 bases for J; bases not matched to a gene: 6. DNA of the CDR3: TGTGCCAGCAGCTTGCAGGGGGTGAGCGACAATGAGCAGTTCTTC. Its protein product is CASSLQGVSDNEQFF.

For the CDR3, the DNA is TGTGCCAGTAGGGACAGGGCGTCCTACGAGCAGTACTTC. Protein sequence: CASRDRASYEQYF. This chain uses TRBV19 with TRBJ2-7, with 8 nucleotides matching TRBD1. Germline values: CDR1 LNHDA, CDR2 SQIVND (reference sequence). The CDR3 loop spans 13 amino acids. V was pared by 6 bases and J by 1 base, with 2 bases of the junction left unmatched.

The chain uses TRBV9 and TRBJ2-3; TRBD2 matches at 9 bases. CDR1 and CDR2 from the germline V gene are SGDLS and YYNGEE. The CDR3 covers 18 residues. The J segment lost 0 bases and the V segment lost 0 bases, leaving 8 bases of the junction unmatched. This chain's CDR3 is CASSVGPAGGSSTDTQYF. The CDR3 nucleotides read TGTGCCAGCAGCGTAGGACCAGCGGGAGGATCTAGCACAGATACGCAGTATTTT.

The gene calls are TRBV18 and TRBJ2-2, with TRBD1 matching over 7 bases. This CDR3 comprises 18 residues. V shed 1 base and J 1 base; nucleotides not matched to a gene: 9. Germline CDR1 is KGHSH and CDR2 is LQKENI. The CDR3 bases are TGTGCCAGCTCACCACTTGCCCTGAACAGGGGGAACACCGGGGAGCTGTTTTTT. Amino acid sequence: CASSPLALNRGNTGELFF.

The chain carries TRBV28 and TRBJ1-1; 10 bases line up with TRBD1. Germline values: CDR1 MDHEN, CDR2 SYDVKM. With V trimmed by 3 bases and J by 11 bases, 12 bases remained unmatched. The CDR3 runs 15 residues. The DNA of the CDR3 is TGTGCCAGCAGTTTTAGGGGGACAGGGGCCGATTTTGCTTTCTTT. It codes for CASSFRGTGADFAFF. Full variable domain (remainder filled in from reference TRBV28 and TRBJ1-1): DVKVTQSSRYLVKRTGEKVFLECVQDMDHENMFWYRQDPGLGLRLIYFSYDVKMKEKGDIPEGYSVSREKKERFSLILESASTNQTSMYLCASSFRGTGADFAFFGQGTRLTVV.

The rearrangement uses TRBV19 and TRBJ2-5; 7 nucleotides line up with TRBD1. There are 13 residues in the CDR3. Germline assignment: CDR1 LNHDA and CDR2 SQIVND (reference sequence). The V and J ends lost 5 bases and 5 bases, in that order; junction bases with no gene match: 5. In DNA, the CDR3 is TGTGCCAGTAGTGACAGGGTTCAGGAGACCCAGTACTTC. This encodes CASSDRVQETQYF.

The chain recombines TRBV27 with TRBJ2-7; 8 bases match TRBD2. The CDR3 consists of 14 residues. Germline CDR1 MNHEY, CDR2 SMNVEV (reference sequence). Losses at the gene ends were 8 bases for V and 6 bases for J; bases not matched to a gene: 12. The CDR3 loop is CASARRGAEGEQYF. CDR3 DNA sequence: TGTGCCAGCGCCCGGCGGGGGGCGGAAGGCGAGCAGTACTTC.

This chain links TRBV7-3 with TRBJ2-3, with no clear D. CDR1 is SGHTA, CDR2 FQGTGA, per germline. This CDR3 comprises 13 residues. V lost 5 bases, J lost 0 bases, and 6 bases lay in between. The CDR3 reads CASSPLSTDTQYF. The CDR3 region has the DNA TGTGCCAGCAGCCCCCTAAGCACAGATACGCAGTATTTT.

The rearrangement links TRBV5-6 to TRBJ2-5; D perhaps matches TRBD2 (6 bases). The CDR3 is made up of 18 amino acids. CDR1 is SGHDT and CDR2 is YYEEEE in the germline V gene. V was shortened by 4 bases and J by 3 bases, with 25 bases between the two germline ends. The CDR3 region is CASSNHGGKRESEETQYF. The CDR3 DNA is TGTGCCAGCAGCAATCACGGGGGAAAGCGTGAAAGCGAAGAGACCCAGTACTTC.